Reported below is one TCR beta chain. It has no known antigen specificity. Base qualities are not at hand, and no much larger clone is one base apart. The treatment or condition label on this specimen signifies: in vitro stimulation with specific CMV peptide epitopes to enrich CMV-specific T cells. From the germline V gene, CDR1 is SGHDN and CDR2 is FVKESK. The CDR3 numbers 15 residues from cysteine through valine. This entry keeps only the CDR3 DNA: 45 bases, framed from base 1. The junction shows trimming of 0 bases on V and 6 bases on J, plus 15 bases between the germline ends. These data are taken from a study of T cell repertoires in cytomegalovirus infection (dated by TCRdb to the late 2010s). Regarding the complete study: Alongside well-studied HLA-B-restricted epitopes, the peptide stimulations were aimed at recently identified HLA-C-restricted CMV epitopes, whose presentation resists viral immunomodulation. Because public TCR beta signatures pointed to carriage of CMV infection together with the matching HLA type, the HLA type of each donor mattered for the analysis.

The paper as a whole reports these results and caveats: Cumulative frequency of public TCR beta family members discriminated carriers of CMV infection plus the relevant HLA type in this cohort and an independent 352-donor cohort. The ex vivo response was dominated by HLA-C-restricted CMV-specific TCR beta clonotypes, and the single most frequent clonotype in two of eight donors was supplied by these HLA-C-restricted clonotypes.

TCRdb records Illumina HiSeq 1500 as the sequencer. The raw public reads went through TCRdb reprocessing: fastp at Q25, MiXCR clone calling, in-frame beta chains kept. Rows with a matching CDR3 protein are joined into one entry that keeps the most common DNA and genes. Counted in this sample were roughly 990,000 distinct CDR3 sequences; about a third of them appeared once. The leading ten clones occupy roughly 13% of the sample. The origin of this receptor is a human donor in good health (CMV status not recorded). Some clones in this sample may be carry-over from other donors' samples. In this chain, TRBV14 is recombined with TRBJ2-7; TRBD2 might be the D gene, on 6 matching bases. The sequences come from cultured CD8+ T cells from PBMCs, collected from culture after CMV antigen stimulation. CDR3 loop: CASSQERGARGEQYV. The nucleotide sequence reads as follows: TGTGCCAGCAGCCAAGAGAGAGGGGCGCGGGGCGAGCAGTACGTC.